This TCR beta chain was captured in a study of OX40 agonist ivuxolimab in advanced cancers. The overall study: The patients received ivuxolimab by intravenous route every 2 weeks at 0.01 to 10 mg/kg.

V lost 2 bases, J lost 2 bases, and 9 bases stayed unmatched. CDR3 size: 17 residues. Germline assignment: CDR1 SEHNR and CDR2 FQNEAQ (reference sequence). Whole-study results and caveats: Circulating CD4+ and CD8+ T cells showed clonal expansion by week 6 at 0.1 to 3.0 mg/kg.

Turning to this clone: Its specificity is not known.

Assay: immunoSEQ multiplex PCR; the TCRdb copy retains only in-frame clones and omits some. The table has roughly 20,000 clones, roughly 82% seen once. The receptor was isolated from an adult with an advanced solid tumor such as melanoma, head and neck, liver or kidney cancer. The genes are TRBV7-9 and TRBJ2-3, with 8 bases aligning to TRBD2. Material: CD4+ or CD8+ T cells sorted from blood, obtained in a trial of the OX40 agonist ivuxolimab. Here the CDR3 reads CASSLLGGAGNTDTQYF. The CDR3 nucleotides read TGTGCCAGCAGCTTACTCGGGGGGGCCGGGAACACAGATACGCAGTATTTT.